The 15 T cell receptor beta chains listed next were all sequenced from one sample in a study of blood T cell repertoires in COVID-19. Some clones are missing from TCRdb's copy, which holds only in-frame ones; the method was immunoSEQ multiplex PCR. The data contain some 80,000 clones, about 82% of them singletons. The sample comprised peripheral blood. The receptors derive from an elderly woman in a cohort sampled during active or convalescent COVID-19.

For this clone: This same CDR3 is encoded by further DNA sequences in the sample. The gene calls are TRBV19 and TRBJ1-1, with D unresolved. The ends were cut back, 6 bases at V and 1 base at J, with 9 bases in the middle. The CDR3 loop spans 13 amino acids. The germline CDR1 and CDR2 sequences are LNHDA and SQIVND (reference sequence). CDR3 sequence (DNA): TGTGCCAGTAGCATTCCAGGGAACACTGAAGCTTTCTTT. Translation gives CASSIPGNTEAFF.

The chain links TRBV6-5 to TRBJ2-7, with D possibly TRBD1 on 6 matching bases. Trimming removed 5 bases from V and 6 bases from J, with 14 bases in between. CDR3 length equals 13 residues. The germline V gene encodes CDR1 MNHEY and CDR2 SVGAGI. This CDR3 reads CASSPRQAREQYV. The CDR3 coding sequence is TGTGCCAGCAGTCCGCGACAGGCCCGCGAGCAGTACGTC.

The chain couples TRBV9 to TRBJ1-2, with 8 nucleotides matching TRBD1. CDR1 is SGDLS, CDR2 YYNGEE, per germline. This CDR3 is built from 17 residues. Trimming cost V 0 bases and J 4 bases; bases outside gene matches: 11. The CDR3 sequence is CASSVATGQGGSYGYTF. The CDR3 region has the DNA TGTGCCAGCAGCGTAGCTACAGGACAGGGAGGTTCCTATGGCTACACCTTC.

The chain has TRBV5-1 and TRBJ2-2; 14 positions match TRBD2. Germline V lookup: CDR1 SGHRS, CDR2 YFSETQ. Trimming at V came to 4 bases and at J to 7 bases, leaving 3 bases not matched to a gene. The CDR3 is 15 amino acids. DNA for the CDR3: TGCGCCAGCAGCCTCGGACTAGCGGGGGGCGGGGAGCTGTTTTTT. It codes for CASSLGLAGGGELFF. The full variable domain, completed using reference TRBV5-1 and TRBJ2-2, is KAGVTQTPRYLIKTRGQQVTLSCSPISGHRSVSWYQQTPGQGLQFLFEYFSETQRNKGNFPGRFSGRQFSNSRSEMNVSTLELGDSALYLCASSLGLAGGGELFFGEGSRLTVL.

The V gene is TRBV24-1, the J gene TRBJ2-1; TRBD2 aligns across 8 bases. Germline V gives CDR1 KGHDR, CDR2 SFDVKD. V was clipped by 3 bases and J by 8 bases; unmatched bases: 14. The CDR3 runs 17 residues. The CDR3 DNA reads TGTGCCACCAGTGATCCCACCGGGACTAGAGCTACCCATGAGCAGTTCTTC. It yields the protein CATSDPTGTRATHEQFF.

The chain is built from TRBV1 and TRBJ2-1; the table's D call TRBD2 went unverified against the DNA. TRBV1 is recorded as a pseudogene. This CDR3 has 14 residues. The CDR3: CTSSHSGGDNEQFF. CDR3 nucleotides: TGCACCAGCAGCCATAGCGGGGGGGACAATGAGCAGTTCTTC.

V gene TRBV29-1 combines with J gene TRBJ1-1; D remains unclear. V lost 5 bases to trimming and J lost 3 bases, with 4 bases between them. Germline CDR1 and CDR2: SQVTM and ANQGSEA. This CDR3 has 10 residues. The CDR3 DNA sequence: TGCAGCGTTCTTTACACTGAAGCTTTCTTT. This gives the protein CSVLYTEAFF.

A few counts support this clone. The gene calls are TRBV20-1 and TRBJ1-5, with a possible D match to TRBD1 (6 bases). CDR3 length: 14 amino acids. Germline loops: CDR1 DFQATT, CDR2 SNEGSKA (reference sequence). V was shortened by 3 bases and J by 0 bases, with 9 bases between the two germline ends. The CDR3 loop is CSASAGVSNQPQHF. The DNA for the CDR3 is TGCAGTGCTAGTGCAGGGGTTAGCAATCAGCCCCAGCATTTT.

The chain is built from TRBV5-4 and TRBJ1-1, with no clear D. CDR1 SGHNT and CDR2 YYREEE come from the germline V gene (reference sequence). There are 16 residues in the CDR3. V was pared by 3 bases and J by 0 bases, with 15 bases between. The CDR3 DNA sequence: TGTGCCAGCAGCTCGGGTCCCGAGAGGGTGAACACTGAAGCTTTCTTT. Amino acids: CASSSGPERVNTEAFF. Filled out from reference TRBV5-4 and TRBJ1-1, the complete variable domain reads ETGVTQSPTHLIKTRGQQVTLRCSSQSGHNTVSWYQQALGQGPQFIFQYYREEENGRGNFPPRFSGLQFPNYSSELNVNALELDDSALYLCASSSGPERVNTEAFFGQGTRLTVV.

This rearrangement joins TRBV6-5 to TRBJ1-1, with 9 nucleotides matching TRBD1. The CDR3 covers 15 residues. Germline V gene sequence: CDR1 MNHEY, CDR2 SVGAGI. J was trimmed by 0 bases and V by 5 bases; bases with no gene match: 4. For the CDR3, the DNA is TGTGCCAGCAGTAGGGGGACAGGGATGAACACTGAAGCTTTCTTT. Protein product: CASSRGTGMNTEAFF.

The rearrangement links TRBV3-1 (or the pseudogene TRBV3-2) to TRBJ2-3; the match to TRBD2 covers 7 bases. CDR1 is LGHDT and CDR2 is YNNKEL in the germline V gene (reference sequence). J lost 3 bases, V lost 0 bases, and 6 bases had no gene match. CDR3 length equals 16 residues. The chain's CDR3 is CASSQDLPGGTDTQYF. CDR3 coding DNA: TGTGCCAGCAGCCAAGATCTCCCGGGGGGTACAGATACGCAGTATTTT.

The chain has TRBV23-1 and TRBJ2-7; maybe TRBD1 (6 bases). TRBV23-1 is annotated as an ORF whose role is uncertain. The V end was cut by 6 bases, the J end by 2 bases, with 17 bases between. The CDR3 consists of 15 residues. CDR3 residues: CASSHRGQGTYEQYV. The CDR3 nucleotides read TGCGCCAGCAGCCACCGAGGGCAGGGGACCTACGAGCAGTACGTC.

The chain links TRBV29-1 to TRBJ1-5; TRBD1 might be the D (5 bases). The germline V and J ends were trimmed by 6 bases and 3 bases, with 12 bases remaining between them. CDR1 and CDR2 (germline): SQVTM, ANQGSEA. The length of the CDR3 is 13 residues. CDR3 residues: CSVDSGPNQPQHF. The CDR3 DNA reads as TGCAGCGTCGATTCAGGGCCCAATCAGCCCCAGCATTTT.

V and J are TRBV6-4 and TRBJ1-4, with 9 nucleotides matching TRBD1. V trimming: 5 bases; J trimming: 7 bases; junction bases outside the gene matches: 8. The CDR3 is 15 amino acids. CDR1 MRHNA and CDR2 SNTAGT come from the germline V gene. The CDR3: CASSPGTGNGEKLFF. The CDR3 DNA follows: TGTGCCAGCAGTCCCGGGACAGGGAACGGTGAAAAACTGTTTTTT.

The rearrangement links TRBV7-3 to TRBJ2-7; D possibly corresponds to TRBD2 (6 bases). The CDR3 sequence is 15 residues long. Looked up from germline, CDR1 is SGHTA and CDR2 is FQGTGA. Trimming pared 5 bases from V and 2 bases from J, leaving 16 bases between. The DNA for the CDR3 is TGTGCCAGCAGCCGTGGGGCGGGGTCTGCCTACGAGCAGTACTTC. The encoded protein is CASSRGAGSAYEQYF.